This T cell receptor (beta chain) was sequenced for a study of vaccination effects on CD4 cells after COVID-19. TCRdb keeps only in-frame clones here, not all; method: immunoSEQ multiplex PCR. The repertoire includes 74,000 or so clones, about four fifths of them detected once, and 9.5% to 15% sits in the top ten. Germline V gene sequence: CDR1 SGHDT, CDR2 YYEEEE. The CDR3 sequence is 16 residues long. V was clipped by 2 bases and J by 7 bases, with 16 bases between them. This clone was picked up a small number of times. Its matching antigen is unknown. Expansion of antigen-specific CD4+ T cells with viral peptide pools was carried out by the ViraFEST assay before sequencing. Subsequent to roughly 9 days of culture, CD4+ T cells were isolated. Vaccine recipients, nucleocapsid antibody negative, had no prior SARS-CoV-2 infection. Wells containing roughly 1.8 million PBMC each were cultured with around 9.1 IU/ml IL-2 and approximately 10 ug/ml peptides. Researchers swapped half the medium for IL-2 medium on both days 3 and 7.

The TCR was taken from a human donor who received a COVID-19 vaccine. The chain uses TRBV5-6 and TRBJ1-6; D uncertain. Here the sequenced sample was CD4+ T cells from PBMCs cultured with SARS-CoV-2 spike peptides, taken before COVID-19 vaccination. CDR3 bases: TGTGCCAGCAGCTTTCTTAAAGGACCGGGCAATTCACCCCTCCACTTT. It codes for CASSFLKGPGNSPLHF.